The 7 T cell receptor beta chains presented below share a single source sample, sequenced in a study of T cell repertoires in cytomegalovirus infection. One entry per CDR3 protein, called by TCRdb with MiXCR from the reads. The data show about 920,000 distinct CDR3 sequences, roughly 30% seen once. These receptors have no identified antigens. Sequenced here: cultured CD8+ T cells from PBMCs, sampled from culture after CMV antigen stimulation. These receptors all stem from a human donor in good health (CMV status not recorded). Some clones in this sample may be carry-over from other donors' samples.

For this clonotype: One end of the junction does not line up with germline, which may come from a read error. V gene TRBV9 combines with J gene TRBJ2-1; possibly TRBD2 for D (5 bases). Per germline, CDR1 SGDLS and CDR2 YYNGEE. The CDR3 spans 15 residues. The CDR3 loop reads CVSSVGLAAYNEQFF. In nucleotides, the CDR3 is TGTGTCAGCAGCGTAGGTCTAGCCGCCTACAATGAGCAGTTCTTC.

This clonotype turned up a few times. V and J are TRBV27 and TRBJ1-4, with D possibly TRBD1 on 6 matching bases. CDR1 is MNHEY and CDR2 is SMNVEV in the germline V gene (reference sequence). The CDR3 totals 14 residues. Between the trimmed V and J ends, which lost 8 bases and 7 bases, there was a span of 17 bases. CDR3 coding DNA: TGTGCCAGCGGCAAAGGGGGGCGTCGTGAAAAACTGTTTTTT. Translation gives CASGKGGRREKLFF. The entire variable domain, with the rest obtained from reference TRBV27 and TRBJ1-4, is as follows: EAQVTQNPRYLITVTGKKLTVTCSQNMNHEYMSWYRQDPGLGLRQIYYSMNVEVTDKGDVPEGYKVSRKEKRNFPLILESPSPNQTSLYFCASGKGGRREKLFFGSGTQLSVL.

This clonotype occurred a few times. This rearrangement joins TRBV12-3 or TRBV12-4 to TRBJ2-7; possible D gene TRBD1, 6 bases. Trimming took 5 bases from V and 2 from J, leaving 13 bases between them. This CDR3 spans 14 amino acids. The CDR3 coding sequence is TGTGCCAGCAGTCTAAGACAGGTTCCCTACGAGCAGTACTTC. Translation: CASSLRQVPYEQYF.

The chain uses TRBV2 and TRBJ2-3, with D uncertain. V lost 5 bases to trimming and J lost 4 bases, with 19 bases between them. The germline V gene has CDR1 SNHLY and CDR2 FYNNEI. CDR3 size: 16 residues. This CDR3 reads CASSPAIIPPPDTQYF. The DNA of the CDR3 is TGTGCCAGCAGTCCCGCTATTATTCCTCCCCCAGATACGCAGTATTTT.

The chain employs TRBV6-2 or TRBV6-3 and TRBJ1-4; no clear D. The germline V gene encodes CDR1 MNHEY and CDR2 SVGEGT. The CDR3 spans 14 residues. Deletions cut 5 bases from V and 6 bases from J, with 13 bases between. DNA for the CDR3: TGTGCCAGCAGTCGAGGGTTGATGGATGAAAAACTGTTTTTT. It is translated as CASSRGLMDEKLFF.

J is TRBJ2-2 and V is TRBV7-9; tentatively, D is TRBD1 (6 bases). The germline V gene has CDR1 SEHNR and CDR2 FQNEAQ (reference sequence). V shed 2 bases and J shed 4 bases, with 14 bases lying between them. The length of the CDR3 is 16 residues. The CDR3 protein is CASSLSDRQPTGELFF. CDR3 in DNA: TGTGCCAGCAGCTTAAGCGACAGGCAACCCACCGGGGAGCTGTTTTTT.

The rearrangement uses TRBV9 and TRBJ1-2; 9 nucleotides match TRBD1. The CDR3 consists of 15 residues. CDR1 SGDLS and CDR2 YYNGEE come from the germline V gene. V shed 6 bases and J 8 bases; nucleotides not matched to a gene: 14. The CDR3 protein is CASKSTGGQGEGYTF. DNA for the CDR3: TGTGCCAGCAAATCCACAGGGGGACAGGGTGAAGGCTACACCTTC.